This T cell receptor beta chain was captured by sequencing in a study of T cell repertoires in cytomegalovirus infection. Study background: Indicated by public TCR beta signatures were CMV infection and matching HLA type. Study results and caveats: The ex vivo response was dominated by HLA-C-restricted CMV-specific TCR beta clonotypes. Summed public TCR beta family frequency identified CMV carriers bearing the relevant HLA.

CDR3 size: 12 residues. V lost 4 bases and J 7 bases, leaving 10 bases between the germline ends. Germline values: CDR1 LGHDT, CDR2 YNNKEL (reference sequence). A single record per CDR3 protein comes from TCRdb applying MiXCR to the reads. The table shows about 300,000 distinct CDR3 sequences, with about 9.2% occurring only once. There are many counts of this clonotype. What it recognizes is unknown. V is TRBV3-1 and J is TRBJ1-1, with D tentatively TRBD1 (5 bases). This clonotype originated in a human donor in good health (CMV status not recorded). Some clones in this sample may be carry-over from other donors' samples. The specimen was PBMCs. Here the CDR3 DNA reads TGTGCCAGCAGCCTAGGGGCCCTTGAAGCTTTCTTT. Protein sequence: CASSLGALEAFF.